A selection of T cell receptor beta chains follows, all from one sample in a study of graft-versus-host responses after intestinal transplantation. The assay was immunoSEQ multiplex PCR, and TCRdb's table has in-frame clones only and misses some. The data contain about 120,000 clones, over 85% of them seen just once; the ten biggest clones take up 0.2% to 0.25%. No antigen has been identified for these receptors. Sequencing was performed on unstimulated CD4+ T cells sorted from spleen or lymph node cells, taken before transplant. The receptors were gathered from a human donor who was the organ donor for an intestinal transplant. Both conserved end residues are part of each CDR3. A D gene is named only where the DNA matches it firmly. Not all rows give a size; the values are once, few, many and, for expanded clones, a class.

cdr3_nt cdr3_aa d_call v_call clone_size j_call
TGTGCCACCAGCAGAGCCGTTACGCCCTATGGCTACACCTTC CATSRAVTPYGYTF . TRBV15 . TRBJ1-2
TGTGCCAGTAGTATAGGGACAGGGGGCTACGAGCAGTACTTC CASSIGTGGYEQYF TRBD1 TRBV19 few TRBJ2-7
TGCGCCAGCAGTTTTCAAGGGACAGGGCTCCAAGAGACCCAGTACTTC CASSFQGTGLQETQYF TRBD1 TRBV5-1 . TRBJ2-5
TGTGCCAGCAGTGAAGACGTAGGGAAAGAGACCCAGTACTTC CASSEDVGKETQYF . TRBV2 . TRBJ2-5
TGCAGTGCTAGACAGAACACTGAAGCTTTCTTT CSARQNTEAFF . TRBV20-1 . TRBJ1-1
TGTGCCAGCAGTTACTCAATGAGCTCTGGAAACACCATATATTTT CASSYSMSSGNTIYF . TRBV6-6 few TRBJ1-3
TGTGCCAGCAGTTTTTCTAGCTCCTACAATGAGCAGTTCTTC CASSFSSSYNEQFF . TRBV6-5 . TRBJ2-1
TGTGCCAGCAGTGAAGGGAACGGGAGGGCCTGGGAGACCCAGTACTTC CASSEGNGRAWETQYF TRBD2 TRBV25-1 . TRBJ2-5
TGTGCCAGCAGCTTGGCCGTGGGGGCCGCTGGGGCCAACGTCCTGACTTTC CASSLAVGAAGANVLTF . TRBV5-4 few TRBJ2-6
TGTGCCAGCAGGGCAGGGGAGGGAGCTTTCTTT CASRAGEGAFF . TRBV2 . TRBJ1-1
TGTGCCAGTAGTATCGACAGGATGAGCACCCCAGAGACCCAGTACTTC CASSIDRMSTPETQYF . TRBV19 once TRBJ2-5
TGTGCCATCAGGGGACAGGGAGGAGACACTGAAGCTTTCTTT CAIRGQGGDTEAFF TRBD1 TRBV10-3 . TRBJ1-1
TGTGCCAGCAGTGTTCAGGGTGGGGACACTGAAGCTTTCTTT CASSVQGGDTEAFF . TRBV2 . TRBJ1-1
TGTGCCAGCAGCTCGGACAGGGGGCGCCTCAACTCTGGGGCCAACGTCCTGACTTTC CASSSDRGRLNSGANVLTF TRBD1 TRBV5-4 . TRBJ2-6
TGTGCCAGCAGCCGGGGAGCAGGGCCCCTCTATGGCTACACCTTC CASSRGAGPLYGYTF . TRBV2 . TRBJ1-2
TGCAGCGTTAACCGCTTTGGGACCCAGTACTTC CSVNRFGTQYF . TRBV29-1 . TRBJ2-5
TGTGCCAGCAGCTTAGTAAGCCCGTCCACAGCGAGCTCTGGAAACACCATATATTTT CASSLVSPSTASSGNTIYF . TRBV7-2 . TRBJ1-3
TGTGCCACCAGCAGAGATTGGGCCGTGAACACTGAAGCTTTCTTT CATSRDWAVNTEAFF . TRBV15 . TRBJ1-1
TGTGCCACCAGCAGAGATAGAACAGCGCTGGGTGGGGCTTTCTTT CATSRDRTALGGAFF . TRBV15 . TRBJ1-1
TGTGCCAGCAGCGTAGATCCGGGAGGCTTGGAGACCCAGTACTTC CASSVDPGGLETQYF TRBD2 TRBV9 . TRBJ2-5
TGCAGCGTCCCAAAGACAGCGAACACTGAAGCTTTCTTT CSVPKTANTEAFF . TRBV29-1 . TRBJ1-1
TGTGCCAGCAGCTTGGGTGCCACCATCTCCTACGAGCAGTACTTC CASSLGATISYEQYF . TRBV5-6 . TRBJ2-7
TGTGCCAGCAGCTACCGGGGCGGGAGTGACCAGGTCGAGCAGTTCTTC CASSYRGGSDQVEQFF TRBD2 TRBV6-5 . TRBJ2-1
TGTGCCAGTAGTATTCACGTGAACTCCTACGAGCAGTACTTC CASSIHVNSYEQYF . TRBV19 . TRBJ2-7
TGTGCTAGTGGTTTGACGGGAGAAGAGACCCAGTACTTC CASGLTGEETQYF . TRBV12-5 . TRBJ2-5
TGTGCCTGGAGCCGCGGCAGGGGGCCTACCTACGAGCAGTACTTC CAWSRGRGPTYEQYF TRBD1 TRBV30 . TRBJ2-7
TGTGCCAGCAGTCCCACCGGCGGGGAGGGGCGGGACTACACCTTC CASSPTGGEGRDYTF . TRBV27 once TRBJ1-2
TGTGCCGGCAGCGTACAATACAATGAGCAGTTCTTC CAGSVQYNEQFF . TRBV9 . TRBJ2-1
TGTGCCAGCAGTGGGGACAGGGGGCACGGCTACACCTTC CASSGDRGHGYTF TRBD1 TRBV6-5 . TRBJ1-2
TGTGCCACCAGCAGTCAGGGGGGGAACACTGAAGCTTTCTTT CATSSQGGNTEAFF TRBD1 TRBV15 . TRBJ1-1
TGTGCCAGCAGTCATTACGAGCAGTACTTC CASSHYEQYF . TRBV11-2 . TRBJ2-7
TGCGCCAGCAGCCAATTAAAGATTCCAACTAATGAAAAACTGTTTTTT CASSQLKIPTNEKLFF . TRBV4-1 . TRBJ1-4
TGTGCCATCAGTGTAGGGGCAGGGGAAAACGAGCAGTACTTC CAISVGAGENEQYF . TRBV10-3 . TRBJ2-7
TGCAGCGCGGACAGGGGCCATGAGCAGTTCTTC CSADRGHEQFF TRBD1 TRBV29-1 . TRBJ2-1
TGTGCCAGCAGTCCCAAAACAGGGGGCGGCTATGGCTACACCTTC CASSPKTGGGYGYTF TRBD1 TRBV28 . TRBJ1-2
TGCGCCAGCAGCCTCCCGGGGGGGGCCGGCTACACCTTC CASSLPGGAGYTF . TRBV4-1 . TRBJ1-2
TGCGCCAGCAGCTTTCTGGGGTCCTACGAGCAGTACTTC CASSFLGSYEQYF . TRBV5-1 once TRBJ2-7
TGTGCCAGTAGTCGAGACAGATCGAACACCGGGGAGCTGTTTTTT CASSRDRSNTGELFF . TRBV19 . TRBJ2-2
TGTGCCAGCAGTGTCCAGGCCCGAACGTCCTACAATGAGCAGTTCTTC CASSVQARTSYNEQFF . TRBV6-4 . TRBJ2-1
TGTGCCAGCAGTGACCCCCTACTAGCGGGAGGCCCCCACAATGAGCAGTTCTTC CASSDPLLAGGPHNEQFF TRBD2 TRBV6-4 . TRBJ2-1
TGTGCCAGCAGCCAAGCTTCGCAGGAAGAGACCCAGTACTTC CASSQASQEETQYF . TRBV4-2 . TRBJ2-5
TGTGCCAGCAGCCATGCCGGACTAGCGGGAACATTTAGTGGGGCCAACGTCCTGACTTTC CASSHAGLAGTFSGANVLTF TRBD2 TRBV4-2 . TRBJ2-6
TGTGCCAGCAGCTTACAGTTAGCGGGAGTAACCGGGGAGCTGTTTTTT CASSLQLAGVTGELFF TRBD2 TRBV11-3 . TRBJ2-2
TGTGCCAGCTCACCACTGTCGCTGAGCTCTGGAAACACCATATATTTT CASSPLSLSSGNTIYF . TRBV18 . TRBJ1-3
TGTGCCAGCAGCTTAGCGGCAGGGGGCGGAATCGGGGAGCTGTTTTTT CASSLAAGGGIGELFF TRBD1 TRBV11-3 . TRBJ2-2
TGCAGTGCTAGGGGGGGCTACACCTTC CSARGGYTF . TRBV20-1 few TRBJ1-2
TGTGCCAGCAGTGAATACGGGAGCTCCTACGAGCAGTACTTC CASSEYGSSYEQYF . TRBV6-1 once TRBJ2-7
TGCGCCAGCAGCTTGGCCGGGACTTCGAATGAGCAGTTCTTC CASSLAGTSNEQFF . TRBV5-1 . TRBJ2-1
TGTGCCAGCAGCAAAGAGGGGGATAGCAATCAGCCCCAGCATTTT CASSKEGDSNQPQHF . TRBV21-1 . TRBJ1-5